The clone carrying this TCR beta chain has just a few counts. These data are taken from a study of shared clonotypes between healthy human individuals. At the deep level, the assay was run. Several immunoSEQ plates held equal portions of the genomic DNA taken from each subset. TCRdb's copy holds only in-frame clones and misses some; the assay was immunoSEQ multiplex PCR. The sample lists about 100,000 clones, roughly 50% occurring once. The study drew its donors from healthy HIV-negative adults without recent acute infections or vaccinations. Everyone who donated was a Caucasian adult who lived in Nashville, Tennessee. Trimming removed 6 bases from V and 4 bases from J, with 9 bases in between. The CDR3 is made up of 12 amino acids. Germline CDR1 is MGHRA and CDR2 is YSYEKL.

The receptor's source is a woman aged 35 to 49 in good health. Some clones in this sample may be carry-over from other donors' samples. The chain is built from TRBV4-1 and TRBJ1-2, with no clear D. Sample: PBMCs. CDR3 loop: CASRVDLYGYTF. Written as DNA, the CDR3 is TGCGCCAGCAGGGTTGACCTCTATGGCTACACCTTC.